This T cell receptor beta chain emerged from a study of shared clonotypes between healthy human individuals. About the research overall: Each donor contributed plates that comprised three CD4 naive, three CD4 memory, two CD8 naive and one CD8 memory. General study points: It was only blood that was sampled, and tissue repertoires likely differ.

TCRdb's copy holds only in-frame clones and misses some; the assay was immunoSEQ multiplex PCR. The sample lists roughly 550,000 clones, just under 97% seen once, with over 0.09% in the top ten. CD45RO-negative CD8 cells positively selected for CCR7 made up the naive population, which excluded terminally differentiated effector memory CD45RA+ cells. This CDR3 has 16 amino acids. Germline V gene sequence: CDR1 MDHEN, CDR2 SYDVKM. J gave up 6 bases and V 4 bases, and 6 bases lay outside the gene matches. Remarks on this clone: Its antigen is not known.

The source of this sequence is a woman in her thirties in good health. This rearrangement joins TRBV28 to TRBJ2-2; 12 bases fit TRBD1. The source material was naive CD8+ T cells sorted from blood. The CDR3 coding sequence is TGTGCCAGCAGTTCCGGGACAGGGGGCCGGGCCGGGGAGCTGTTTTTT. It is translated as CASSSGTGGRAGELFF.